This TCR beta chain appears in the sequencing data of a study of CD8 T cells in Susac syndrome. The study, taken as a whole, reports: A relatively small number of individuals underwent TCR sequencing and HLA analysis. Expansion of clones was not seen in the CD4+ T cell repertoires of Susac syndrome.

Random hexamers served to reverse transcribe roughly 0.5 to 1 ug RNA. Across 54 Vbeta and 13 Jbeta, immunoSEQ multiplex PCR amplified TCR beta CDR3. TCRdb re-called the immunoSEQ multiplex PCR reads with MiXCR, one entry per CDR3 protein. The table lists some 200,000 distinct CDR3 sequences, nearly 97% of them singletons. As to this clonotype: The antigen is unknown.

Germline loops: CDR1 SEHNR, CDR2 FQNEAQ (reference sequence). The CDR3 covers 17 residues. V lost 5 bases, J lost 4 bases, and 23 bases lay in between. V gene TRBV7-9 combines with J gene TRBJ1-1; TRBD1 might be the D (5 bases). The material sequenced was CD4+ T cells from PBMCs. This receptor was obtained from a human donor with Susac syndrome. The CDR3, as DNA: TGTGCCAGCAGCCCTCTTGGTATGGCACCCGGGGGCACTGAAGCTTTCTTT. Translating gives CASSPLGMAPGGTEAFF.